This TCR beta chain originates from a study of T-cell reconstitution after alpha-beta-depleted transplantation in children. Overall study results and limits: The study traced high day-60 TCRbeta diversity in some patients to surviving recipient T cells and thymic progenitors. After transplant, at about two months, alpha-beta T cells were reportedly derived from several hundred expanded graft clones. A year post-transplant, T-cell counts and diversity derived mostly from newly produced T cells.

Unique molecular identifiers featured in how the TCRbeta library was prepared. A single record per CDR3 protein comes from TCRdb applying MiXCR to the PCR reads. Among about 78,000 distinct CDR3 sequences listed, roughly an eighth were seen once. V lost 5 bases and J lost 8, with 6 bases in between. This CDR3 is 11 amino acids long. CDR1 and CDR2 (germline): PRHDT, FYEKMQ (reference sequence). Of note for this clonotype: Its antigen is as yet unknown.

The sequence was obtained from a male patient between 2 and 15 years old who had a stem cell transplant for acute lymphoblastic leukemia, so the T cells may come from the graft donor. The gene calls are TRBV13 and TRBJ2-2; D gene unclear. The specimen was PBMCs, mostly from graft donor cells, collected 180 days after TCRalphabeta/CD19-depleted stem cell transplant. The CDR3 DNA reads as TGTGCCAGCAGCGTCACGGGGGAGCTGTTTTTT. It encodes CASSVTGELFF.